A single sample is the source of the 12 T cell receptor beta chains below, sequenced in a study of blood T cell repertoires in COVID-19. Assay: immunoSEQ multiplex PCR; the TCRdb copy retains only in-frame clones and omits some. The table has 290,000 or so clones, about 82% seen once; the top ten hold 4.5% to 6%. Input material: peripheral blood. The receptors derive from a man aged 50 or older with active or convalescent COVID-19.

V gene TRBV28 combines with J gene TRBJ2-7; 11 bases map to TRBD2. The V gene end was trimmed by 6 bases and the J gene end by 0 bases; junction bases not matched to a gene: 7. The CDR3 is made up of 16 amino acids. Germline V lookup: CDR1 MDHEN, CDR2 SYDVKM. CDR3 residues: CASRSSSGRISYEQYF. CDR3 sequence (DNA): TGTGCCAGCAGATCTTCTAGCGGGAGGATCTCCTACGAGCAGTACTTC.

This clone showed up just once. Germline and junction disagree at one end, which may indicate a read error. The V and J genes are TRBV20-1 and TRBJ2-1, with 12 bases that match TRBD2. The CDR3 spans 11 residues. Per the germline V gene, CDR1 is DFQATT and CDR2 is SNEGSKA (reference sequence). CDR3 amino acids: CSARGLAGGIF. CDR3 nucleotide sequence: TGCAGTGCTAGAGGGCTAGCGGGAGGGATCTTC.

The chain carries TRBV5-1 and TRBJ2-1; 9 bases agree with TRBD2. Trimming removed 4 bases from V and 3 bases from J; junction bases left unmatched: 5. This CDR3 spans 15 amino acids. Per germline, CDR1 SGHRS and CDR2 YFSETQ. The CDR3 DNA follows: TGCGCCAGCAGCCCCCCTAGCGGGAACTACAATGAGCAGTTCTTC. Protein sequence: CASSPPSGNYNEQFF.

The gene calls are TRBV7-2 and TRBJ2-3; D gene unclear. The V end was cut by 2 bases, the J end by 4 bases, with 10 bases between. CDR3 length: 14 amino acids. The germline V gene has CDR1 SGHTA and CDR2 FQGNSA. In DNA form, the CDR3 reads TGTGCCAGCAGCTTACGTTTCGGGTCAGATACGCAGTATTTT. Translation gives CASSLRFGSDTQYF.

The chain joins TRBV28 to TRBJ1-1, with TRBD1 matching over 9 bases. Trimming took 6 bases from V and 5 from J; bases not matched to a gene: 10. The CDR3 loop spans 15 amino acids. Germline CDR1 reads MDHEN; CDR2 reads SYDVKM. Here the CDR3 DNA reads TGTGCCAGCAGGCCACAGGGGGCGGGATCGACTGAAGCTTTCTTT. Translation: CASRPQGAGSTEAFF.

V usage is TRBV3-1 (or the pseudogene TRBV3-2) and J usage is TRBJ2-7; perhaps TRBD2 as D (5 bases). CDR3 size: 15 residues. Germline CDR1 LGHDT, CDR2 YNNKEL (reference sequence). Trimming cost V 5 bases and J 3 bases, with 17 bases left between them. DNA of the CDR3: TGTGCCAGCAGCGGGCTAGCCGGAGTCTACTACGAGCAGTACTTC. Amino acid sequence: CASSGLAGVYYEQYF.

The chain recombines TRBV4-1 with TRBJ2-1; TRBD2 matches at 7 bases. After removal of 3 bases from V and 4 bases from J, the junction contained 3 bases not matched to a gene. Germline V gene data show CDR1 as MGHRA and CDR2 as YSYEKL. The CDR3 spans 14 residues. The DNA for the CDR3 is TGCGCCAGCAGCCAGTCGGGAGGTTACAATGAGCAGTTCTTC. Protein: CASSQSGGYNEQFF.

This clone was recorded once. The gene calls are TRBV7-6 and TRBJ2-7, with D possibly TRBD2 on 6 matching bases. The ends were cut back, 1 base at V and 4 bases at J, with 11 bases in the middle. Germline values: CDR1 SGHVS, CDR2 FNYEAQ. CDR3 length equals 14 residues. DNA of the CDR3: TGTGCCAGCAGCTTAGGGCTAGCGAATTACGAGCAGTACTTC. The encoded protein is CASSLGLANYEQYF.

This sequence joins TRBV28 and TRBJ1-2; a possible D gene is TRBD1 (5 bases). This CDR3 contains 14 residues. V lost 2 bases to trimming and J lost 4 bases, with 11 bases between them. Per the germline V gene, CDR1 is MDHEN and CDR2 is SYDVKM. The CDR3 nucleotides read TGTGCCAGCAGTTTACCGGGGGGTGTCTATGGCTACACCTTC. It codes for CASSLPGGVYGYTF.

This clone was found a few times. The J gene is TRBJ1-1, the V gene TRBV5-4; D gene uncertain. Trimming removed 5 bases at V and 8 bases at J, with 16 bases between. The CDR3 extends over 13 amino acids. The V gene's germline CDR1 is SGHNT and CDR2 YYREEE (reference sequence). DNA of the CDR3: TGTGCCAGCAGGAGGGTTCTTGAAGGCGAAGCTTTCTTT. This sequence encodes CASRRVLEGEAFF.

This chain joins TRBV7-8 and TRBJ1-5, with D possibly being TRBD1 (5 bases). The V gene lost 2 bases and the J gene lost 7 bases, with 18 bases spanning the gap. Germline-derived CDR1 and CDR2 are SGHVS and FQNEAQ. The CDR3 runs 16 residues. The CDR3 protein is CASSLRMGGGQQPQHF. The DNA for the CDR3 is TGTGCCAGCAGCTTAAGAATGGGGGGAGGTCAACAGCCCCAGCATTTT.

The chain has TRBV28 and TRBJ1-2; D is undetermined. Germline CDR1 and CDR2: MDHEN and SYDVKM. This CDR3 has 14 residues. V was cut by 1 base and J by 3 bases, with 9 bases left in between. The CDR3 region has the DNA TGTGCCAGCAGTTTATACCGGAGAGACTATGGCTACACCTTC. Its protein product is CASSLYRRDYGYTF.